This TCR beta chain was sequenced in a study of blood T cell repertoires in COVID-19. Turning to the study itself: Whether acute or convalescent, the COVID-19 samples came from the United States, Italy and Spain. PBMCs, B-cell-depleted T cells, or T cells were the source of the cDNA or gDNA that made up the material.

How the authors handled the data: Amplification of reference gene primers provided the estimated nucleated cell counts. TCRdb's table, derived via immunoSEQ multiplex PCR, lists solely in-frame clones and lacks some. The DNA gave D and trimming, while V, J and clone size come from that table. The sample has roughly 85,000 clones, roughly 80% seen once. This clone was seen just once. V lost 4 bases and J lost 4; bases outside the gene matches: 6. The CDR3 is 15 amino acids. Germline loops: CDR1 SGHRS, CDR2 YFSETQ. The specimen sequenced was peripheral blood. V and J are TRBV5-1 and TRBJ2-7; 12 bases align to TRBD1. The sequence came from a human donor in a cohort sampled during active COVID-19. This CDR3 is CASSPGTGGYYEQYF. As DNA, the CDR3 is TGCGCCAGCAGCCCCGGGACAGGGGGCTATTACGAGCAGTACTTC.